The TCR beta chain described here comes from a study of cytomegalovirus exposure and HLA in healthy donors. PCR used 60 Vbeta primers and 13 Jbeta primers. This table comes from immunoSEQ multiplex PCR, and its TCRdb copy is limited to in-frame clones, with some not included. The sample contains 85,000 to 100,000 clones, about nine tenths of which appear only once. V shed 4 bases and J shed 8 bases, with 24 bases lying between them. Germline V lookup: CDR1 SGHKS, CDR2 YYEKEE (reference sequence). The CDR3 is made up of 17 amino acids. Details on this clone: Its antigen is undetermined.

Study-wide results and limits: Associated with HLA alleles at 0.05 false discovery rate in a later analysis were over 15,000 TCR beta sequences.

The source material was PBMCs. The V gene is TRBV5-5, the J gene TRBJ1-4; D may be TRBD1 (6 bases). The clonotype comes from a man aged 30-40 years in good health and CMV-seropositive. The chain's CDR3 is CASSPRGGGGRWEKLFF. The CDR3 DNA sequence: TGTGCCAGCAGCCCACGTGGAGGCGGGGGGCGTTGGGAAAAACTGTTTTTT.